The 16 T cell receptor beta chains presented below share a single source sample, sequenced in a study of blood T cells in healthy people across ages. The second PCR ran about 6 to 11 cycles with a sample-barcoded 5' primer and J-beta primers. TCRdb recomputed calls from the 5' RACE reads with MiXCR, one row per CDR3 protein. This table has just over 800,000 distinct CDR3 sequences, approximately 65% appearing once. Sequenced sample: blood. All receptors come from a man aged 25 to 45 in good health.

This clonotype was detected ten times or more. The chain employs TRBV12-3 or TRBV12-4 and TRBJ2-5, with D hard to call. The CDR3 runs 15 residues. Deletions cut 1 base from V and 0 bases from J, with 9 bases between. CDR3 in amino acids: CASSLVGTYQETQYF. The DNA for the CDR3 is TGTGCCAGCAGTTTAGTTGGCACATACCAAGAGACCCAGTACTTC.

The table lists this clonotype with a few counts. At one of its ends the junction is not consistent with the germline gene, which may arise from a read error. The rearrangement links TRBV6-2 or TRBV6-3 to TRBJ1-5; D remains unclear. Germline V gene data show CDR1 as MNHEY and CDR2 as SVGEGT. The CDR3 consists of 15 residues. In nucleotides, the CDR3 is TGTGCCACCAGTTATGTCGGGCAGAAGAATCAGCCCCAGCATTTT. Translated: CATSYVGQKNQPQHF.

This clonotype came up once. The genes are TRBV12-3 or TRBV12-4 and TRBJ2-5; D uncertain. This CDR3 has 14 residues. Trimming stripped 5 bases from V and 5 bases from J, with 15 bases between. The CDR3 here is CASSAHMGLETQYF. The CDR3 nucleotides are TGTGCCAGCAGTGCCCACATGGGGTTGGAGACCCAGTACTTC.

This sequence joins TRBV12-3 or TRBV12-4 and TRBJ1-2; D ambiguous. This CDR3 comprises 14 residues. Trimming took 1 base from V and 4 from J, leaving 10 bases between them. CDR3 DNA sequence: TGTGCCAGCAGTTTAGGGCAGCAGATCTATGGCTACACCTTC. Protein sequence: CASSLGQQIYGYTF.

In the case of this clonotype: The junction departs from germline at one end; a sequencing error may be responsible. The chain couples TRBV4-2 to TRBJ2-3; 9 bases fit TRBD2. Germline V gives CDR1 LGHNA, CDR2 YNFKEQ. CDR3 length: 17 amino acids. CDR3 amino acids: CASSQDLWLAGTDTQYF. CDR3 DNA: TGCGCCAGCAGCCAAGATCTGTGGCTAGCGGGGACAGATACGCAGTATTTT.

About this clonotype: A read error may account for a junction end that differs from germline. The V and J genes are TRBV3-1 and TRBJ2-7, with D tentatively TRBD2 (6 bases). CDR3 length: 15 residues. Germline CDR1 LGHDT, CDR2 YNNKEL (reference sequence). The CDR3 is CASTQGGTRSYEQYF. The DNA for the CDR3 is TGTGCCAGCACCCAAGGCGGGACCCGCTCCTACGAGCAGTACTTC.

This clonotype was observed a few times. The genes are TRBV5-1 and TRBJ2-5, with a tentative D call TRBD1 (5 bases). This CDR3 has 15 residues. V gave up 4 bases and J gave up 5 bases, with 18 bases separating them. Per the germline V gene, CDR1 is SGHRS and CDR2 is YFSETQ. The CDR3 loop reads CASSPAPGLGETQYF. CDR3 bases: TGCGCCAGCAGCCCGGCCCCAGGGCTCGGCGAGACCCAGTACTTC.

The V call is TRBV19, the J call TRBJ2-7; a possible D gene is TRBD2 (7 bases). V was shortened by 8 bases and J by 6 bases, with 14 bases between the two germline ends. This CDR3 has 12 amino acids. The V gene's germline CDR1 is LNHDA and CDR2 SQIVND (reference sequence). In DNA, the CDR3 is TGTGCCAGTGGGTTAGGGGGGGCCGAGCAGTACTTC. Its translation is CASGLGGAEQYF. The full variable domain, completed using reference TRBV19 and TRBJ2-7, is DGGITQSPKYLFRKEGQNVTLSCEQNLNHDAMYWYRQDPGQGLRLIYYSQIVNDFQKGDIAEGYSVSREKKESFPLTVTSAQKNPTAFYLCASGLGGAEQYFGPGTRLTVT.

This clonotype was observed many times. The chain has TRBV7-2 and TRBJ1-2, with 8 bases identical to TRBD1. Germline values: CDR1 SGHTA, CDR2 FQGNSA. J gave up 4 bases and V 5 bases, and 9 bases lay outside the gene matches. There are 15 residues in the CDR3. The CDR3 DNA sequence: TGTGCCAGCAGCACCACCGGGACAGGCCCCTATGGCTACACCTTC. Amino acid sequence: CASSTTGTGPYGYTF.

As for this clonotype: Mismatch with germline at one junction end may stem from a read error. V gene TRBV20-1 combines with J gene TRBJ1-2; possible D gene TRBD1, 5 bases. The CDR3 runs 16 residues. The germline V gene has CDR1 DFQATT and CDR2 SNEGSKA (reference sequence). The CDR3 spells CSASALGPGRAYDYTF. CDR3 in DNA: TGCAGTGCTAGCGCCCTGGGACCGGGAAGGGCCTATGACTACACCTTC.

This sequence joins TRBV9 and TRBJ2-3, with D unresolved. CDR1 and CDR2 from the germline V gene are SGDLS and YYNGEE. V lost 0 bases, J lost 0 bases, and 11 bases lay in between. The length of the CDR3 is 16 residues. The CDR3 protein is CASSVGLVRSTDTQYF. CDR3 DNA sequence: TGTGCCAGCAGCGTAGGTCTAGTGAGAAGCACAGATACGCAGTATTTT.

In nucleotides, the CDR3 is TGTGCCAGCAGCTTGGAGAGTATGCCCCAGCATTTT. Residues: CASSLESMPQHF. The rearrangement uses TRBV7-2 and TRBJ1-5, with D unclear. In germline, CDR1 is SGHTA, CDR2 FQGNSA. Trimming cost V 3 bases and J 9 bases, with 9 bases left between them. The CDR3 is 12 residues long.

V usage is TRBV20-1 and J usage is TRBJ1-4, with D tentatively TRBD1 (5 bases). The CDR3 extends over 16 amino acids. Per the germline V gene, CDR1 is DFQATT and CDR2 is SNEGSKA (reference sequence). Between the trimmed V and J ends, which lost 0 bases and 8 bases, there was a span of 19 bases. CDR3 nucleotide sequence: TGCAGTGCTAGAGATCATCGATCCAGGGTTGGCGAAAAACTGTTTTTT. It encodes CSARDHRSRVGEKLFF.

The rearrangement joins TRBV7-9 to TRBJ2-1; D uncertain. V was pared by 5 bases and J by 0 bases, with 14 bases between. Germline V gene sequence: CDR1 SEHNR, CDR2 FQNEAQ (reference sequence). The CDR3 spans 16 residues. The CDR3 protein is CASSPRSGSSYNEQFF. DNA for the CDR3: TGTGCCAGCAGCCCGCGGTCAGGATCCTCCTACAATGAGCAGTTCTTC.

In its sample, this clonotype was seen many times. The chain employs TRBV9 and TRBJ1-6; 8 nucleotides align to TRBD1. Per the germline V gene, CDR1 is SGDLS and CDR2 is YYNGEE. V gave up 3 bases and J gave up 7 bases; unmatched junction bases: 12. This CDR3 is 17 amino acids long. In nucleotides, the CDR3 is TGTGCCAGCAGCGCCGGACAGGGTGGGGTTGGAAATTCACCCCTCCACTTT. Translated: CASSAGQGGVGNSPLHF.

This clonotype has just a few counts. V usage is TRBV6-5 and J usage is TRBJ2-3, with D uncertain. The CDR3 has 16 amino acids. The germline V and J ends were trimmed by 1 base and 1 base, with 12 bases remaining between them. The germline V gene encodes CDR1 MNHEY and CDR2 SVGAGI. The CDR3 nucleotides read TGTGCCAGCAGTTACTTCCTCGAGAGTGGCACAGATACGCAGTATTTT. It encodes CASSYFLESGTDTQYF.